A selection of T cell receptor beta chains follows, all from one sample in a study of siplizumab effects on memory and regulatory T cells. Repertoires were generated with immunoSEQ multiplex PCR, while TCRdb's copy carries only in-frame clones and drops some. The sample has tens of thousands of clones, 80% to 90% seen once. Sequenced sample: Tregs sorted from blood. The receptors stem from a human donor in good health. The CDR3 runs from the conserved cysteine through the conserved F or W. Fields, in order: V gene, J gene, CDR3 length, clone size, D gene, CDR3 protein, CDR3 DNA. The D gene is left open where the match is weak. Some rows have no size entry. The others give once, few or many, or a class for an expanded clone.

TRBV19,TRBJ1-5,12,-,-,CASRGARQPQHF,TGTGCCAGTAGAGGCGCGAGACAGCCCCAGCATTTT
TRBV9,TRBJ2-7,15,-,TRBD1,CASSVEGQAFYEQYF,TGTGCCAGCAGCGTAGAAGGACAGGCTTTTTACGAGCAGTACTTC
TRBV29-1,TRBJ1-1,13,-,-,CSAEWPLNTEAFF,TGCAGCGCCGAGTGGCCCCTGAACACTGAAGCTTTCTTT
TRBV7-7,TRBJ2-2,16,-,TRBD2,CASSPTSGGAFGELFF,TGTGCCAGCAGCCCCACTAGCGGGGGGGCCTTCGGGGAGCTGTTTTTT
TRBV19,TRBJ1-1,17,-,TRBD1,CASSILLGQGENTEAFF,TGTGCCAGTAGTATACTGCTTGGGCAGGGGGAGAACACTGAAGCTTTCTTT
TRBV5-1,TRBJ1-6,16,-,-,CASSPLDLSYNSPLHF,TGCGCCAGCAGCCCCTTAGATCTCTCCTATAATTCACCCCTCCACTTT
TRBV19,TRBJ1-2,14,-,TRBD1,CASSRQGGDYGYTF,TGTGCCAGTAGTAGACAGGGAGGGGACTATGGCTACACCTTC
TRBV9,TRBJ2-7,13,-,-,CASSVVMGDEQYF,TGTGCCAGCAGCGTAGTAATGGGGGACGAGCAGTACTTC
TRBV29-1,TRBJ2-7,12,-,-,CSVDTHSYEQYF,TGCAGCGTTGATACACACTCTTACGAGCAGTACTTC
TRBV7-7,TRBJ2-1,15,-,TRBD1,CASSLGRTGANEQFF,TGTGCCAGCAGCTTAGGCCGGACAGGGGCTAATGAGCAGTTCTTC
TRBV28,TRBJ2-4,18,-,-,CASSLSGAINMAKNIQYF,TGTGCCAGCAGTTTATCTGGAGCGATTAATATGGCCAAAAACATTCAGTACTTC
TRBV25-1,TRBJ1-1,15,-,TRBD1,CASTRDRGMNTEAFF,TGTGCCAGCACGCGGGACAGGGGGATGAACACTGAAGCTTTCTTT
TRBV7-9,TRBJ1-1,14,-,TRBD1,CASSLWDSNTEAFF,TGTGCCAGCAGCTTATGGGACAGTAACACTGAAGCTTTCTTT
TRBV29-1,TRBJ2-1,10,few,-,CSVERLAQFF,TGCAGCGTTGAGAGGCTAGCCCAGTTCTTC
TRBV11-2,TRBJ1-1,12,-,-,CASSLANTEAFF,TGTGCCAGCAGCTTAGCCAACACTGAAGCTTTCTTT
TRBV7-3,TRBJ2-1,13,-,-,CATAEGGENEQFF,TGTGCCACCGCGGAGGGGGGCGAGAATGAGCAGTTCTTC
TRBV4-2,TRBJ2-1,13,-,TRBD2,CASSQDGGDEQFF,TGTGCCAGCAGCCAAGATGGGGGGGATGAGCAGTTCTTC
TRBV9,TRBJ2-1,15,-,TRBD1,CASSPSPDRTNEQFF,TGTGCCAGCAGCCCGAGCCCGGACAGGACCAATGAGCAGTTCTTC
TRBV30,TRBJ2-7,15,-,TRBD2,CAWKKWAGGAREQYF,TGTGCCTGGAAAAAGTGGGCGGGGGGGGCCCGAGAGCAGTACTTC
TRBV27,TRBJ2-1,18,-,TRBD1,CASSFLGKKQGALNEQFF,TGTGCCAGCAGTTTCTTGGGAAAAAAACAGGGGGCGCTCAATGAGCAGTTCTTC
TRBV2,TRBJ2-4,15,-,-,CASQRRGDGGNIQYF,TGTGCCAGCCAGAGGAGGGGGGATGGGGGAAACATTCAGTACTTC
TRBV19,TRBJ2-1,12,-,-,CASSIVLNEQFF,TGTGCCAGTAGTATAGTGCTCAATGAGCAGTTCTTC